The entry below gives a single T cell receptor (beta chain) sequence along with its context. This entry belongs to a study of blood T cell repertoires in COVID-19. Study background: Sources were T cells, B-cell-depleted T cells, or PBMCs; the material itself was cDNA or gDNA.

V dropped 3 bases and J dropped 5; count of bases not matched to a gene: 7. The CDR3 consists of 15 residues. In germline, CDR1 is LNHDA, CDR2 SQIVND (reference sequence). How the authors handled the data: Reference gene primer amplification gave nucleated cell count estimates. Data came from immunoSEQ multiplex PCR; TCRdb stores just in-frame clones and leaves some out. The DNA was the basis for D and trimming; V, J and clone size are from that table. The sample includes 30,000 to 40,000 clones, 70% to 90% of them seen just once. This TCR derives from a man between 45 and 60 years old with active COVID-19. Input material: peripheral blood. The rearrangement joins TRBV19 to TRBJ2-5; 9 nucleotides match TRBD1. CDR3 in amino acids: CASSMGQGSGETQYF. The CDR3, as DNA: TGTGCCAGTAGTATGGGACAGGGCTCGGGGGAGACCCAGTACTTC. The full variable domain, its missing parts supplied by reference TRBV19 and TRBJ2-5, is DGGITQSPKYLFRKEGQNVTLSCEQNLNHDAMYWYRQDPGQGLRLIYYSQIVNDFQKGDIAEGYSVSREKKESFPLTVTSAQKNPTAFYLCASSMGQGSGETQYFGPGTRLLVL.